This T cell receptor (beta chain) was sequenced in a study of Ad26.COV2.S vaccination and SARS-CoV-2 variants. A note on this clone: Its antigen is not identified.

Study-level findings and limits: Total T cell responses were possibly underestimated by TCR breadth and depth analyses.

This CDR3 is 15 amino acids long. Germline assignment: CDR1 MNHEY and CDR2 SMNVEV (reference sequence). V shed 2 bases and J shed 2 bases, with 12 bases lying between them. Libraries were prepared by immunoSEQ multiplex PCR; TCRdb keeps only in-frame clonotypes and omits some of them. Found here are around 300,000 clones, 86% of them singletons; the top ten hold about 10%. Treatment of the sample: some 19 received Ad26.COV2.S at low or high dose, single or two shots; five or six received placebo; per-sample allocation not given. It was on day 63 after the first vaccine or placebo injection that samples were taken. A Boston donor was an adult aged 18-55 years. What was given as vaccine was an Ad26 vector encoding Wuhan-strain SARS-CoV-2 spike.

This clonotype was sampled from a person between 18 and 65 years old who received the Ad26.COV2.S COVID-19 vaccine or a placebo. The sequencing used peripheral blood, collected in a trial of Ad26.COV2.S vaccine versus placebo. The chain has TRBV27 and TRBJ1-2, with D perhaps matching TRBD1 (6 bases). The CDR3 DNA reads as TGTGCCAGCAGTTTAGGTATCGGACAGAACTATGGCTACACCTTC. Its protein is CASSLGIGQNYGYTF.